This record looks at one T cell receptor (beta chain) sequence and its context. The identical CDR3 is also encoded by other nucleotide sequences in the sample. There are 16 residues in the CDR3. Per the germline V gene, CDR1 is SGHRS and CDR2 is YFSETQ. V was pared by 1 base and J by 0 bases, with 4 bases of the junction left unmatched. TCRdb keeps only in-frame clones here, not all; method: immunoSEQ multiplex PCR. The sample records 300,000 to 450,000 clones, roughly 86% being singletons. The data belong to a study of blood T cell repertoires in COVID-19. For the study at large: Acute-phase and convalescent COVID-19 samples originated in the United States, Italy and Spain. T cells, B-cell-depleted T cells, or PBMCs supplied cDNA or gDNA.

The chain employs TRBV5-1 and TRBJ2-7; 10 bases agree with TRBD2. This clonotype originated in a human donor with acute or convalescent COVID-19. The donor label of this sample is uncertain. The sequenced sample consisted of peripheral blood. CDR3 amino acids: CASSLTSGAISYEQYF. The DNA of the CDR3 is TGCGCCAGCAGCTTGACTAGCGGGGCAATCTCCTACGAGCAGTACTTC.